The rows below give T cell receptor beta chains drawn from one sample of a study of regulatory T cells in long-lasting Graves disease. TCRdb recomputed calls from the multiplex PCR reads with MiXCR, one row per CDR3 protein. Of 650,000 to 700,000 distinct CDR3 sequences listed, around 32% were seen once; the top ten hold 35% to 55%. Sequencing used peripheral blood mononuclear cells (PBMCs), obtained when the disease was refractory, from a patient treated with antithyroid drugs. The source is a female donor with Graves disease. Each CDR3 is given with its conserved first and last residue. Fields, in order: D gene, J gene, V gene, clone size, CDR3 DNA, CDR3 protein. The D gene is left open where the match is weak. Clone size, where shown, is once, few, many, or a class for clones that have expanded.

.	TRBJ2-7	TRBV5-1	.	TGCGCCACCTCCGTGGGCCCTTGGGACGAGCAGTACTTC	CATSVGPWDEQYF
TRBD1	TRBJ1-2	TRBV6-5	.	TGTGCCAGCAGTCACTCGATGGGGGGACAGGGGAGAAACTATGGCTACACCTTC	CASSHSMGGQGRNYGYTF
.	TRBJ1-6	TRBV10-3	.	TGTGCCATCAGTGTCGTAGGGACACCCCTCCACTTT	CAISVVGTPLHF
.	TRBJ1-1	TRBV7-9	.	TGTGCCAGCAGCCCCGATAAGCCCGAAGCTTTCTTT	CASSPDKPEAFF
TRBD1	TRBJ2-7	TRBV12-3/TRBV12-4	few	TGTGCCAGCAGTGTACAGGGGAAAGCCTACGAGCAGTACTTC	CASSVQGKAYEQYF
.	TRBJ2-7	TRBV7-2	.	TGTGCCAGCAGCTTCGACAAATTCTACGAGCAGTACTTC	CASSFDKFYEQYF
TRBD1	TRBJ2-2	TRBV5-1	few	TGCGCCAGCAGCTCTCCGAGGACAGGGATCTACGGGGAGCTGTTTTTT	CASSSPRTGIYGELFF
.	TRBJ1-1	TRBV6-1	.	TGTGCCAACAGTCGCTCGGGAGACACTGAAGCTTTCTTT	CANSRSGDTEAFF
.	TRBJ1-6	TRBV6-5	.	TGTGCCAGCAGTTATACTGGGGGCTCACCCCTCCACTTT	CASSYTGGSPLHF
TRBD1	TRBJ1-1	TRBV7-2	.	TGTGCCAGCAGCTTAGCGCGCACAGGGGGACTAGCTTTCTTT	CASSLARTGGLAFF
.	TRBJ2-7	TRBV2	few	TGTGCCAGCAAGGAGAATTCCTACGAGCAGTACTTC	CASKENSYEQYF
.	TRBJ2-7	TRBV7-2	.	TGTGCCAGCAGCTCGGACAACCCATCCTACGAGCAGTACTTC	CASSSDNPSYEQYF
.	TRBJ1-2	TRBV3-1	.	TGTGCCAGCAGAGATCGGGGCAGGGAGAATAATGGCTACACCTTC	CASRDRGRENNGYTF
TRBD1	TRBJ1-2	TRBV6-2/TRBV6-3	few	TGTGCCAGCAGTTACTCGAGCCCAAGACAGGGAAACTATGGCTACACCTTC	CASSYSSPRQGNYGYTF
.	TRBJ1-3	TRBV7-3	.	TGTGCCAGCAGCCCCACGCCCGCTCCTGGAAACACCATATATTTT	CASSPTPAPGNTIYF
TRBD1	TRBJ2-7	TRBV11-2	many	TGTGCCAGCAGCGACAGGGGGTTTTCCTACGAGCAGTACTTC	CASSDRGFSYEQYF
.	TRBJ2-7	TRBV12-3/TRBV12-4	.	TGTGCCAGCGGGGACCGGACCTACGAGCAGTACTTC	CASGDRTYEQYF
.	TRBJ2-7	TRBV20-1	.	TGCAGTGCCGCCTTCAACGAGCGGTACTTC	CSAAFNERYF
.	TRBJ2-5	TRBV6-1	few	TGTGCCAGCAGCGGACTGTACCAAGAGACCCAGTACTTC	CASSGLYQETQYF
TRBD1	TRBJ1-4	TRBV5-1	.	TGCGCCAGCAGCTTGGGGACAGGGGAAGGAGAAAAACTGTTTTTT	CASSLGTGEGEKLFF
.	TRBJ1-1	TRBV6-1	few	TGTGCCAGCAGTGAACTTCTCGGAACCACTATCCGGGGCTCGACAGTAAGAGGTACTGAAGCTTTCTTT	CASSELLGTTIRGSTVRGTEAFF
TRBD1	TRBJ1-4	TRBV5-1	.	TGCGCCAGCAGGCCCGGGACAGGACCTGAAAAACTGTTTTTT	CASRPGTGPEKLFF
TRBD1	TRBJ2-5	TRBV6-1	few	TGTGCCAGCCAGTTGGGACAGTTTAAGTACTTC	CASQLGQFKYF
TRBD1	TRBJ2-2	TRBV6-1	.	TGTGCCAGCACCAACACCAGACAGGGGGTACACGGGGAGCTGTTTTTT	CASTNTRQGVHGELFF